These 16 T cell receptor beta chains originate from one sample sequenced in a study of blood T cell repertoires in COVID-19. The method was immunoSEQ multiplex PCR; TCRdb's version includes in-frame clones alone and lacks a portion of them. There are 70,000 to 90,000 clones in the sample; about nine tenths occur only once, and about 7.1% lies in the top ten. Material for sequencing was peripheral blood. The origin of the receptors is a human donor in a cohort sampled during active COVID-19.

CDR3 region: CASSQDRWDYGYTF. Here the CDR3 DNA reads TGCGCCAGCAGCCAAGACAGGTGGGACTATGGCTACACCTTC. This sequence joins TRBV4-3 and TRBJ1-2; unclear D gene. The germline gives CDR1 LGHNA, CDR2 YSLEER. There are 14 residues in the CDR3. V shed 0 bases and J shed 3 bases, with 8 bases lying between them.

The chain combines TRBV11-2 with TRBJ2-3, with 9 bases that match TRBD2. The CDR3 is made up of 18 amino acids. V was clipped by 11 bases and J by 1 base; unmatched bases: 19. Per the germline V gene, CDR1 is SGHAT and CDR2 is FQNNGV. In DNA, the CDR3 is TGTGCCGGTGGAGGTAGCGGGGGCTCTAACCCCCGCACAGATACGCAGTATTTT. Translated, it gives CAGGGSGGSNPRTDTQYF.

The V and J genes are TRBV5-4 and TRBJ2-1, with D possibly being TRBD2 (5 bases). Germline V gene sequence: CDR1 SGHNT, CDR2 YYREEE (reference sequence). CDR3 length: 15 amino acids. V was pared by 0 bases and J by 7 bases, with 14 bases between. For the CDR3, the DNA is TGTGCCAGCAGCTTGGAGGCACTAGTTGTGAATGAGCAGTTCTTC. The encoded protein is CASSLEALVVNEQFF.

The chain has TRBV7-6 and TRBJ2-3, with 10 bases identical to TRBD2. Germline CDR1 reads SGHVS; CDR2 reads FNYEAQ. The CDR3 loop spans 16 amino acids. V lost 5 bases to trimming and J lost 0 bases; unmatched junction nucleotides: 5. The CDR3 sequence: CASSKYSGGSTDTQYF. In nucleotides, the CDR3 is TGTGCCAGCAGCAAATATAGCGGGGGGAGCACAGATACGCAGTATTTT.

The chain uses TRBV6-5 and TRBJ2-4, with no clear D. The CDR3 has 11 amino acids. V dropped 8 bases and J dropped 7 bases, with 9 bases sitting between them. The V gene's germline CDR1 is MNHEY and CDR2 SVGAGI. As DNA, the CDR3 is TGTGCCAGCCTACAGAACAACATTCAGTACTTC. Translated: CASLQNNIQYF.

V and J are TRBV18 and TRBJ2-1; the match to TRBD2 covers 9 bases. This CDR3 comprises 17 residues. Germline V gives CDR1 KGHSH, CDR2 LQKENI. Trimming at V came to 5 bases and at J to 1 base, leaving 9 bases not matched to a gene. CDR3 sequence: CASSTLPAGGSYNEQFF. CDR3 bases: TGTGCCAGCTCAACCCTACCGGCGGGGGGGTCCTACAATGAGCAGTTCTTC.

V and J are TRBV14 and TRBJ1-1, with D unresolved. Trimming cost V 2 bases and J 14 bases, with 21 bases left between them. Germline V gene data show CDR1 as SGHDN and CDR2 as FVKESK. The CDR3 runs 14 residues. CDR3 amino acids: CASSQLTEPIWRFF. CDR3 sequence (DNA): TGTGCCAGCAGCCAACTGACCGAGCCCATTTGGCGGTTCTTT.

The chain employs TRBV7-2 and TRBJ2-5; possibly TRBD2 for D (6 bases). The CDR3 extends over 16 amino acids. V dropped 7 bases and J dropped 4 bases, with 22 bases sitting between them. The germline CDR1 and CDR2 sequences are SGHTA and FQGNSA. The CDR3 nucleotides are TGTGCCAGCACCTCCCCGGGGCGAGGGCGGGGAGAGACCCAGTACTTC. It yields the protein CASTSPGRGRGETQYF.

In its sample, this clone was seen once. The rearrangement joins TRBV10-3 to TRBJ2-5, with D maybe TRBD1 (5 bases). Per the germline V gene, CDR1 is ENHRY and CDR2 is SYGVKD. The V and J ends lost 5 bases and 2 bases respectively, with 9 bases between them. The CDR3 spans 13 residues. CDR3 sequence reads: CAISPTGQETQYF. The CDR3 DNA sequence: TGTGCCATCAGTCCTACAGGACAAGAGACCCAGTACTTC.

The J gene is TRBJ2-1, the V gene TRBV7-9; TRBD2 aligns across 9 bases. With V trimmed by 3 bases and J by 8 bases, 17 bases remained unmatched. The germline V gene encodes CDR1 SEHNR and CDR2 FQNEAQ (reference sequence). This CDR3 has 18 amino acids. The CDR3 coding sequence is TGTGCCAGCAGCTTGGCTAGCGGGACCTATGCGGCTACGGATGAGCAGTTCTTC. Protein: CASSLASGTYAATDEQFF.

The CDR3 region is CAWSVDLPGTSGGYEQYF. In DNA form, the CDR3 reads TGTGCCTGGAGTGTAGACCTACCCGGGACTAGCGGGGGGTACGAGCAGTACTTC. The chain has TRBV30 and TRBJ2-7, with 15 bases lining up with TRBD2. The CDR3 consists of 18 residues. Trimming at V came to 0 bases and at J to 4 bases, leaving 10 bases not matched to a gene. Per germline, CDR1 GTSNPN and CDR2 SVGIG (reference sequence).

Relative to its sample, this clone is large. CDR3 nucleotides: TGTGCCAGCAGTTTACGGGGGGGAGGAGGATCACCCCTCCACTTT. It translates to CASSLRGGGGSPLHF. The chain couples TRBV27 to TRBJ1-6; D possibly corresponds to TRBD1 (5 bases). V was cut by 2 bases and J by 10 bases, with 15 bases left in between. This CDR3 is 15 amino acids long. Germline loops: CDR1 MNHEY, CDR2 SMNVEV (reference sequence).

The gene calls are TRBV12-3 or TRBV12-4 and TRBJ1-2; D unclear. The CDR3 contains 12 residues. Trimming removed 3 bases from V and 4 bases from J, with 6 bases in between. The CDR3 loop is CASSFSTYGYTF. CDR3 coding DNA: TGTGCCAGCAGTTTTTCTACCTATGGCTACACCTTC.

The rearrangement links TRBV5-4 to TRBJ1-1; 8 positions agree with TRBD1. The CDR3 has 14 residues. Germline V gene data show CDR1 as SGHNT and CDR2 as YYREEE (reference sequence). The V gene end was trimmed by 0 bases and the J gene end by 6 bases; junction bases not matched to a gene: 4. The chain's CDR3 is CASSLADRGPEAFF. CDR3 bases: TGTGCCAGCAGCTTGGCCGACAGGGGCCCTGAAGCTTTCTTT.

The V and J genes are TRBV29-1 and TRBJ2-3, with 8 bases fitting TRBD1. Germline CDR1 reads SQVTM; CDR2 reads ANQGSEA. J was trimmed by 3 bases and V by 6 bases; bases with no gene match: 11. The CDR3 runs to 15 residues. The CDR3 DNA reads TGCAGCGTGGCAAAAGGGACAGGCGGAACAGATACGCAGTATTTT. Translating gives CSVAKGTGGTDTQYF.

This clone was counted once. Relative to the germline gene, one junction end is altered; a read error may explain this. This sequence joins TRBV2 and TRBJ2-2; 8 bases map to TRBD1. The CDR3 has 15 residues. The germline V gene encodes CDR1 SNHLY and CDR2 FYNNEI. The CDR3 loop reads CASRDRGVNTGELFF. CDR3 bases: TGTGCCAGCCGTGACAGGGGTGTTAACACCGGGGAGCTGTTTTTT.